This T cell receptor (beta chain) emerged from a study of control samples from healthy donors and cancer patients. Sequencing used immunoSEQ multiplex PCR; TCRdb keeps in-frame clones, though not all of them. The sample has around 160,000 clones, more than 85% seen once; the top ten hold about 5.8%. The CDR3 sequence is 11 residues long. CDR1 and CDR2 from the germline V gene are WSHSY and SAAADI. V dropped 9 bases and J dropped 2 bases, with 7 bases sitting between them. The gene calls are TRBV10-2 and TRBJ2-5; TRBD1 is a possible D gene (6 bases). Material for sequencing was blood. The TCR was taken from a man younger than 35 in good health. The CDR3 loop is CARDRQETQYF. The DNA of the CDR3 is TGCGCCAGGGACAGACAAGAGACCCAGTACTTC.